Detailed here is one T cell receptor (beta chain). V dropped 3 bases and J dropped 0 bases, with 12 bases sitting between them. Germline V CDR1 and CDR2: DFQATT, SNEGSKA (reference sequence). The CDR3 runs 15 residues. The data were taken from a study of blood T cell repertoires in COVID-19. Method: immunoSEQ multiplex PCR; TCRdb's copy keeps in-frame clones and lacks some. The table has fewer than 250,000 clones, around 80% seen once. The TCR comes from a woman older than 75 with COVID-19, enrolled during active disease. Material for sequencing was peripheral blood. The V and J genes are TRBV20-1 and TRBJ1-5; D gene unclear. The CDR3: CSASNPVYSNQPQHF. For the CDR3, the DNA is TGCAGTGCTAGTAACCCGGTGTATAGCAATCAGCCCCAGCATTTT.